Below, 18 T cell receptor beta chains from the same sample are listed, as sequenced in a study of T cells after yellow fever vaccination. From the 5' RACE reads, TCRdb called clonotypes with MiXCR, one entry per CDR3 protein. The sample has roughly 100,000 distinct CDR3 sequences, about 8.2% seen once; the top ten hold roughly 17%. Sequencing was performed on CD8+ T cells not binding an NS4B(214-222) dextramer, sorted from PBMCs, taken more than 14 days after the first yellow fever vaccination. Receptor source: a man aged 18-30 years who received the YFV17D yellow fever vaccine.

The rearrangement joins TRBV19 to TRBJ2-7, with 8 bases that match TRBD1. Germline V CDR1 and CDR2: LNHDA, SQIVND (reference sequence). V gave up 6 bases and J gave up 1 base; unmatched junction bases: 5. The CDR3 contains 14 residues. The CDR3 is CASSGTGSSYEQYF. The CDR3 nucleotides are TGTGCCAGTAGCGGGACAGGCTCTTCCTACGAGCAGTACTTC.

This clonotype has a count of ten or more. The CDR3 region has the DNA TGCGCCAGCAGCCAAGATGTTAACGGGGGACCGGTCCAAGAGACCCAGTACTTC. Residues: CASSQDVNGGPVQETQYF. The chain is built from TRBV4-3 and TRBJ2-5; perhaps TRBD2 as D (6 bases). V lost 0 bases, J lost 1 base, and 18 bases lay in between. CDR3 length equals 18 residues. Germline lookup yields CDR1 LGHNA and CDR2 YSLEER.

This clonotype was seen a handful of times. This chain uses TRBV20-1 with TRBJ2-7; 8 nucleotides match TRBD1. Germline V gene lookup returns CDR1 DFQATT and CDR2 SNEGSKA (reference sequence). Trimming at V came to 3 bases and at J to 0 bases, leaving 4 bases not matched to a gene. This CDR3 has 14 amino acids. In nucleotides, the CDR3 is TGCAGTGCTAGGGGACAGGAAAACTCCTACGAGCAGTACTTC. Its translation is CSARGQENSYEQYF.

This clonotype turned up a few times. The gene calls are TRBV6-1 and TRBJ2-3; D tentatively reads TRBD1 or TRBD2 (6 bases each). The CDR3 has 16 residues. Germline V gene lookup returns CDR1 MNHNS and CDR2 SASEGT. V lost 10 bases, J lost 0 bases, and 20 bases lay in between. The CDR3 is CATRFRGAFSTDTQYF. Written as DNA, the CDR3 is TGTGCCACCAGATTTAGGGGGGCCTTTAGCACAGATACGCAGTATTTT.

This clonotype was detected many times. The chain combines TRBV4-3 with TRBJ1-5; the D gene is possibly TRBD1 (6 bases). V lost 1 base to trimming and J lost 7 bases, with 17 bases between them. The CDR3 sequence is 16 residues long. Looked up from germline, CDR1 is LGHNA and CDR2 is YSLEER. The CDR3 is CASSQGVGGGGQPQHF. For the CDR3, the DNA is TGCGCCAGCAGCCAAGGAGTAGGGGGGGGCGGGCAGCCCCAGCATTTT.

This clonotype has only a few counts. This sequence joins TRBV21-1 and TRBJ2-4; the table names TRBD2, a call not compared with the DNA. TRBV21-1 is termed a pseudogene. This CDR3 comprises 20 residues. The CDR3 nucleotides read TGTGCCAGCAGCCCGGGCCCACGGGAGGGCCGGAGGATAGCCAAAAACATTCAGTACTTC. It translates to CASSPGPREGRRIAKNIQYF.

The chain couples TRBV7-6 to TRBJ2-3, with 12 bases aligning to TRBD2. The CDR3 length is 15 residues. Trimming took 6 bases from V and 6 from J; bases not matched to a gene: 7. Germline V gene lookup returns CDR1 SGHVS and CDR2 FNYEAQ. DNA for the CDR3: TGTGCCAGCAGTTCTAGCGGGGGGGCCTTGGATACGCAGTATTTT. This encodes CASSSSGGALDTQYF.

The V gene is TRBV9, the J gene TRBJ2-3; TRBD2 might be the D (7 bases). Germline V lookup: CDR1 SGDLS, CDR2 YYNGEE. The CDR3 loop spans 15 amino acids. The germline V and J ends were trimmed by 0 bases and 1 base, with 9 bases remaining between them. As DNA, the CDR3 is TGTGCCAGCAGCGTAGTGGGGGGGCGCACAGATACGCAGTATTTT. Amino acid sequence: CASSVVGGRTDTQYF. The variable domain in full, completed from reference TRBV9 and TRBJ2-3, reads DSGVTQTPKHLITATGQRVTLRCSPRSGDLSVYWYQQSLDQGLQFLIQYYNGEERAKGNILERFSAQQFPDLHSELNLSSLELGDSALYFCASSVVGGRTDTQYFGPGTRLTVL.

This clonotype has a handful of counts. V is TRBV7-9 and J is TRBJ2-7; 7 bases are a match to TRBD1. This CDR3 is built from 14 residues. Germline CDR1 is SEHNR and CDR2 is FQNEAQ (reference sequence). Unmatched junction bases numbered 7, after V lost 5 bases and J lost 3 bases. CDR3 sequence: CASSHPRGRYEQYF. The CDR3 nucleotides are TGTGCCAGCAGCCACCCAAGGGGGCGCTACGAGCAGTACTTC.

This clonotype was picked up a small number of times. V and J are TRBV6-1 and TRBJ1-4; D unresolved. The CDR3 loop spans 14 amino acids. Germline V gene sequence: CDR1 MNHNS, CDR2 SASEGT. V was trimmed by 6 bases and J by 8 bases, leaving 16 bases between them. The CDR3 protein is CASSLVGGSEKLFF. DNA for the CDR3: TGTGCCAGCAGCCTAGTGGGAGGGAGCGAAAAACTGTTTTTT.

This chain's CDR3 is CASSYAGGSSFEQYV. The CDR3 nucleotides read TGTGCCAGCAGTTACGCCGGGGGGTCGTCGTTCGAGCAGTACGTC. The V call is TRBV6-2 or TRBV6-3, the J call TRBJ2-7; 7 bases are shared with TRBD2. The CDR3 covers 15 residues. Germline V gives CDR1 MNHEY, CDR2 SVGEGT. V lost 2 bases and J lost 6; bases outside the gene matches: 10.

This clonotype was counted many times. This chain uses TRBV4-1 with TRBJ2-2, with D uncertain. This CDR3 is 15 amino acids long. Germline V CDR1 and CDR2: MGHRA, YSYEKL. V was shortened by 6 bases and J by 0 bases, with 11 bases between the two germline ends. CDR3 coding DNA: TGCGCCAGCAGTTCGACATTTTCGAACACCGGGGAGCTGTTTTTT. Translating gives CASSSTFSNTGELFF.

This clonotype was observed a handful of times. V is TRBV12-3 or TRBV12-4 and J is TRBJ2-2; 9 bases match TRBD1. V lost 6 bases and J lost 4; bases outside the gene matches: 12. This CDR3 is built from 17 residues. This CDR3 is CASRRTGGAVVTGELFF. CDR3 coding DNA: TGTGCCAGCAGAAGAACAGGGGGCGCGGTTGTCACCGGGGAGCTGTTTTTT.

This clonotype appeared a few times. The rearrangement joins TRBV7-6 to TRBJ2-1; D may be TRBD2 (6 bases). This CDR3 spans 15 amino acids. Per germline, CDR1 SGHVS and CDR2 FNYEAQ. Trimming removed 6 bases at V and 6 bases at J, with 18 bases between. The CDR3 DNA sequence: TGTGCCAGCAGGGCGGGGACGGGGGAGGCCAATGAGCAGTTCTTC. Protein: CASRAGTGEANEQFF.

The J gene is TRBJ2-5, the V gene TRBV7-3; D is uncertain. The CDR3 runs 13 residues. Germline V lookup: CDR1 SGHTA, CDR2 FQGTGA. Trimming left V 5 bases short and J 5 bases short, with 12 bases between. The CDR3: CASSADITETQYF. The CDR3 DNA sequence: TGTGCCAGCAGCGCAGACATCACGGAGACCCAGTACTTC.

This clonotype was counted ten times or more. V gene TRBV5-6 combines with J gene TRBJ2-7; 7 nucleotides agree with TRBD1. Germline CDR1 and CDR2: SGHDT and YYEEEE. Unmatched junction bases numbered 6, after V lost 4 bases and J lost 5 bases. This CDR3 is 13 amino acids long. CDR3 region: CASSIGQVDEQYF. The DNA for the CDR3 is TGTGCCAGCAGCATCGGACAGGTCGACGAGCAGTACTTC.

This chain connects TRBV15 to TRBJ1-1, with D maybe TRBD1 (6 bases). V shed 4 bases and J shed 1 base, with 16 bases lying between them. Germline V gives CDR1 LNHNV, CDR2 YYDKDF (reference sequence). This CDR3 comprises 16 residues. CDR3 DNA: TGTGCCACCAGCATCACCGACAGGTGCCAGAACACTGAAGCTTTCTTT. This gives the protein CATSITDRCQNTEAFF.

The rearrangement links TRBV7-6 to TRBJ1-1; D is ambiguous. CDR3 length equals 17 residues. The germline V gene encodes CDR1 SGHVS and CDR2 FNYEAQ. The ends were cut back, 1 base at V and 3 bases at J, with 18 bases in the middle. DNA of the CDR3: TGTGCCAGCAGCTTAGTTTCGGGTAGGCCGGAATACACTGAAGCTTTCTTT. This encodes CASSLVSGRPEYTEAFF.